This TCR beta chain was found in a study of shared clonotypes between healthy human individuals. To note about this clone: The antigen is unknown. In the same sample, other DNA sequences code for this CDR3.

The study's findings and limits: Sequencing of the sorted subsets was shown by rarefaction to be incomplete despite large depth.

The CDR3 extends over 15 amino acids. V lost 5 bases and J lost 1; bases outside the gene matches: 5. From germline, CDR1 is SEHNR and CDR2 FQNEAQ (reference sequence). Division of CD4+ cells produced a CD45RA+ naive subset and a CD45RA-negative memory subset. Here immunoSEQ multiplex PCR was the method, and the copy in TCRdb shows in-frame clones only, minus some. The profile covers roughly 500,000 clones, with approximately 95% appearing a single time and nearly 0.065% taken by the ten largest. Sequencing was done on a sample of naive CD4+ T cells sorted from blood. Noted subset: CD45RA+ positively selected. The V gene is TRBV7-9, the J gene TRBJ2-1; TRBD2 matches at 7 bases. The sequence derives from a woman in her twenties or thirties in good health. CDR3 DNA sequence: TGTGCCAGCAGCCCCCGGGGGGTATCCTACAATGAGCAGTTCTTC. As protein: CASSPRGVSYNEQFF.